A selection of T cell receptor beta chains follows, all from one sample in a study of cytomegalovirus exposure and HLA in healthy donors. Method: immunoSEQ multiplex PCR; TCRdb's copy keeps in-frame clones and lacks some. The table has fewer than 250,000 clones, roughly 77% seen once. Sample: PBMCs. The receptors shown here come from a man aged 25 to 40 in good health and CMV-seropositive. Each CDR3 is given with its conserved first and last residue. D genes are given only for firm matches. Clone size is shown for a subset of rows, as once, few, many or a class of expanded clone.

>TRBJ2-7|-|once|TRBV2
TGTGCCAGCAGTGATGGGCGGGTCTACGAGCAGTACTTC
CASSDGRVYEQYF
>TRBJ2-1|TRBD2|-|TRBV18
TGTGCCAGCTCACCAAGGACTAGCGGGGGGGGTGAGCAGTTCTTC
CASSPRTSGGGEQFF
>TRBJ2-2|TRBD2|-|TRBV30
TGTGCCTGCCCGGGACTAGCGGGCGGGGAGCTGTTTTTT
CACPGLAGGELFF
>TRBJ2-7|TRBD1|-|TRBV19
TGTGCCAGTAGTCCTCAACAGGGGAACGAGCAGTACTTC
CASSPQQGNEQYF
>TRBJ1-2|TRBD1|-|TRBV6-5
TGTGCCAGCAGTTACTCCGGGACAGTTAACTATGGCTACACCTTC
CASSYSGTVNYGYTF
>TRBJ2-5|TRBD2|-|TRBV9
TGTGCCAGCAGCGTAGGGGCTAGCGGGGGAACTCAAGAGACCCAGTACTTC
CASSVGASGGTQETQYF
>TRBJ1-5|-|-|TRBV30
TGTGCCTGGAGTGTAAGGTCGGGTCAGCCCCAGCATTTT
CAWSVRSGQPQHF
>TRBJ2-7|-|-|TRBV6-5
TGTGCCAGCGGGGGGGGCCAGAGCTCCTACGAGCAGTACTTC
CASGGGQSSYEQYF
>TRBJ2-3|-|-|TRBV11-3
TGTGCCAGCAGCTTAGGGGGGAGGAGTACGCAGTATTTT
CASSLGGRSTQYF
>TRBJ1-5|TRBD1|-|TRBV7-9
TGTGCCAGCAGCCGAGGGGGCTTCAATCAGCCCCAGCATTTT
CASSRGGFNQPQHF
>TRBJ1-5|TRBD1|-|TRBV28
TGTGCCAGCAGTTCCCCCACGACAGGGATATTGGGTCGGAGCAATCAGCCCCAGCATTTT
CASSSPTTGILGRSNQPQHF
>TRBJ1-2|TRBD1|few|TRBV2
TGTGCCAGCAAATCAGACAGGGGGAGCTATGGCTACACCTTC
CASKSDRGSYGYTF
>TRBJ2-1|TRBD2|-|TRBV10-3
TGTGCCACAACCGGGACTAGCCTTTTCGATGAGCAGTTCTTC
CATTGTSLFDEQFF
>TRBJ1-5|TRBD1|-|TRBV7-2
TGTGCCAGCAGCTTAAGACAGGGGGGCAATCAGCCCCAGCATTTT
CASSLRQGGNQPQHF
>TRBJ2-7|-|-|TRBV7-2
TGTGCCAGCAGCTTACCCCAGGGCTACGAGCAGTACTTC
CASSLPQGYEQYF
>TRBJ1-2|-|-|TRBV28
TGTGCCAGCAGTTGGCGGAACTATGGCTACACCTTC
CASSWRNYGYTF
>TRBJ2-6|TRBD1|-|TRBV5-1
TGCGCCAGCAGCTTGAGAGGACAGGTCTCTGGGGCCAACGTCCTGACTTTC
CASSLRGQVSGANVLTF
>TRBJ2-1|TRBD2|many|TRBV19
TGTGCCAGTAGTCAGACTAGCGGAACCTACAATGAGCAGTTCTTC
CASSQTSGTYNEQFF
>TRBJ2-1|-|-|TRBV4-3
TGCGCCAGCAGCCAAGCCTCCAGAGGTCGTCAGTTCTTC
CASSQASRGRQFF
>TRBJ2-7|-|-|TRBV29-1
TGCAGCGTTGACTCTGAAGGGGGATACGAGCAGTACTTC
CSVDSEGGYEQYF
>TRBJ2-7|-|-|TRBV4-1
TGCGCCAGCAGCCTATATGGACTCCCTTCCTACGAGCAGTACTTC
CASSLYGLPSYEQYF
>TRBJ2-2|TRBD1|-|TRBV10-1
TGCGCCAGCAGGACAGGGTCGTTAAGGTACACCGGGGAGTTGTTTTTT
CASRTGSLRYTGELFF
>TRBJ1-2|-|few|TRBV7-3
TGTGCCAGCGCCCCAGGCCAGGGAGGATATGGCTACACCTTC
CASAPGQGGYGYTF
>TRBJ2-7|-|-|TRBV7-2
TGTGCCAGCAGCTTATTGGGGCCCGGCTACGAGCAGTACTTC
CASSLLGPGYEQYF
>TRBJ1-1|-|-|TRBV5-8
TGTGCCAGCAGCTTGGCTGTGAACACTGAAGCTTTCTTT
CASSLAVNTEAFF
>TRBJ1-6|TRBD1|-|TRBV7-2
TGTGCCAGCAGCTTGCAGGGGGTCAACAATTCACCCCTCCACTTT
CASSLQGVNNSPLHF
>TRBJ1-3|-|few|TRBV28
TGTGCCAGCCGAACCTCTCCAGGGGGAAACACCATATATTTT
CASRTSPGGNTIYF
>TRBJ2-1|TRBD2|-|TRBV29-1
TGCAGCGTGAGTAGCGGGAGCGTCAGGGGGGATGAGCAGTTCTTC
CSVSSGSVRGDEQFF
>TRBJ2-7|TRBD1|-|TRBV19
TGTGCCAGTAGTTTCGGACAGGGTTACGAGCAGTACTTC
CASSFGQGYEQYF
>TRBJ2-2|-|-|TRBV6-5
TGTGCCAGCAGTACTGCGGAGGCCTACACCGGGGAGCTGTTTTTT
CASSTAEAYTGELFF
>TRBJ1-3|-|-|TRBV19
TGTGCCAGTAGTATCGGCAGGGAGGTTGGAAACACCATATATTTT
CASSIGREVGNTIYF
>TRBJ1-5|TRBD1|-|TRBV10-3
TGTGCCATCAGTGAAACCACGACAGGGATTCAGCCCCAGCATTTT
CAISETTTGIQPQHF
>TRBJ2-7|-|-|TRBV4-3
TGCGCCAGCAGCCAAGAGGGCCCCCCACTAGAGAACCTCTACGAGCAGTACTTC
CASSQEGPPLENLYEQYF
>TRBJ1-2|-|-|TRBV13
TGTGCCAGCAGCCTAGGACGGGAAGCTAACTATGGCTACACCTTC
CASSLGREANYGYTF
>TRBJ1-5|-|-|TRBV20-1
TGCAGTGCTACGGACGGGACTCCCCAGCATTTT
CSATDGTPQHF
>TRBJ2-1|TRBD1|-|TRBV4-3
TGCGCCAGCAGCCCTGGGACAGGCGGAAACAATGAGCAGTTCTTC
CASSPGTGGNNEQFF
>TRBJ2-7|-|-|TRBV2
TGTGCCAGCAGCGCCTACACCCGGGACAATTCAGATGCAACATCCTACGAGCAGTACTTC
CASSAYTRDNSDATSYEQYF
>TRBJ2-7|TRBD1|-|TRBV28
TGTGCCAGCAGTTATACAGGGGCTCCTTGGCGAGGCGAGCAGTACTTC
CASSYTGAPWRGEQYF
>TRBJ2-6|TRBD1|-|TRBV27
TGTGTCAGCAAACAGGGGCCTGGGGCCAACGTCCTGACTTTC
CVSKQGPGANVLTF
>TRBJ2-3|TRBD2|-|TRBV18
TGTGCCAGCTCACCACCGGTCCAGCGGGAGGCAGATACGCAGTATTTT
CASSPPVQREADTQYF
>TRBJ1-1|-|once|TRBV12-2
TGTGCAAGTCGCTTAGGGAGGGGGCGAGAGCATACTGAAGCTTTCTTT
CASRLGRGREHTEAFF